At least ten counts were recorded for the clone carrying this TCR beta chain. Its antigen is not known. TCRdb passed the reads through MiXCR, listing each CDR3 protein once. The sample contains fewer than 130,000 distinct CDR3 sequences, less than 55% of which appear only once. This sample was included in a study of T cell repertoires in cytomegalovirus infection. On the study more broadly: As its CMV epitopes, the study selected recently identified HLA-C-restricted and well-studied HLA-B-restricted targets. Both a matching HLA type and CMV infection were indicated by public TCR beta signatures.

Notes on the study in general: Summed public TCR beta family frequency identified CMV carriers bearing the relevant HLA.

V gave up 3 bases and J gave up 16 bases, with 10 bases separating them. This CDR3 is built from 11 residues. The chain carries TRBV12-3 or TRBV12-4 and TRBJ1-6; D is perhaps TRBD1 (6 bases). The sample consisted of CD8+ T cells from cultured PBMCs, taken from culture after CMV antigen stimulation. The clonotype originates from a human donor in good health (CMV status not recorded). Some clones in this sample may be carry-over from other donors' samples. CDR3 region: CASSLGQSLHF. The CDR3 region has the DNA TGTGCCAGCAGTTTGGGACAATCGCTCCACTTT.